This passage covers 32 T cell receptor beta chains from one sample sequenced in a study of technical replicates of blood from several donors. Clones were sequenced by immunoSEQ multiplex PCR, and TCRdb holds only the in-frame ones, with some missing. This sample carries some 10,000 clones, about 95% of them seen once, and the ten largest clones take around 7.1%. Sequenced input: PBMCs. The origin of the receptors is a human donor in good health.

The rearrangement links TRBV7-6 to TRBJ1-3; D is uncertain. The CDR3 runs 14 residues. V shed 5 bases and J shed 1 base, with 9 bases lying between them. The V gene's germline CDR1 is SGHVS and CDR2 FNYEAQ. Here the CDR3 DNA reads TGTGCCAGCAGCCGGGGTACTTCTGGAAACACCATATATTTT. This gives the protein CASSRGTSGNTIYF.

V and J are TRBV10-1 and TRBJ2-2, with D tentatively TRBD1 (5 bases). The CDR3 totals 15 residues. Per germline, CDR1 WNHNN and CDR2 SYGVQD (reference sequence). V gave up 3 bases and J gave up 3 bases, with 11 bases separating them. The CDR3 DNA reads TGCGCCAGCAGTGAAAACAGCAGGGACACCGGGGAGCTGTTTTTT. Protein: CASSENSRDTGELFF.

This clone turned up a few times. The V and J genes are TRBV5-1 and TRBJ2-4, with 10 nucleotides matching TRBD1. The CDR3 contains 17 residues. Trimming at V came to 2 bases and at J to 2 bases, leaving 7 bases not matched to a gene. Per the germline V gene, CDR1 is SGHRS and CDR2 is YFSETQ. The CDR3 sequence is CASSFQGTGVSKNIQYF. The CDR3 DNA reads TGCGCCAGCAGCTTCCAGGGGACAGGGGTGTCCAAAAACATTCAGTACTTC.

This rearrangement joins TRBV5-1 to TRBJ2-1; D possibly corresponds to TRBD2 (5 bases). V was cut by 4 bases and J by 2 bases, with 19 bases left in between. Germline lookup yields CDR1 SGHRS and CDR2 YFSETQ. This CDR3 has 17 amino acids. In DNA, the CDR3 is TGCGCCAGCAGCCCCCCTTCCTCGCTAGCCGCCTACAATGAGCAGTTCTTC. Protein: CASSPPSSLAAYNEQFF.

V is TRBV4-1 and J is TRBJ2-1, with a weak D call TRBD1 (5 bases). Germline CDR1 and CDR2: MGHRA and YSYEKL. The CDR3 has 13 residues. Trimming removed 0 bases from V and 10 bases from J, with 10 bases in between. In nucleotides, the CDR3 is TGCGCCAGCAGCCAAGATCAGGGAAACGAGCAGTTCTTC. Amino acids: CASSQDQGNEQFF.

The chain has TRBV11-3 and TRBJ2-4; maybe TRBD2 (6 bases). Per germline, CDR1 SGHNT and CDR2 YENEEA. CDR3 length equals 14 residues. Trimming took 3 bases from V and 10 from J, leaving 16 bases between them. The CDR3 region is CASSLAAGEFIQYF. CDR3 coding DNA: TGTGCCAGCAGCTTGGCAGCGGGTGAATTTATTCAGTACTTC.

V usage is TRBV27 and J usage is TRBJ1-2; 9 positions agree with TRBD1. Germline CDR1 MNHEY, CDR2 SMNVEV (reference sequence). The CDR3 extends over 15 amino acids. V was clipped by 6 bases and J by 3 bases; unmatched bases: 8. CDR3 DNA: TGTGCCAGCAGCCGACAGGGGGAGGTATACTATGGCTACACCTTC. Its protein is CASSRQGEVYYGYTF.

CDR3 residues: CASSATGDGYTF. In nucleotides, the CDR3 is TGTGCCAGCAGTGCCACGGGTGATGGCTACACCTTC. The chain links TRBV2 to TRBJ1-2; no clear D gene. Trimming stripped 4 bases from V and 6 bases from J, with 9 bases between. Looked up from germline, CDR1 is SNHLY and CDR2 is FYNNEI. The CDR3 is 12 amino acids. The complete variable domain, with remaining parts taken from reference TRBV2 and TRBJ1-2, reads EPEVTQTPSHQVTQMGQEVILRCVPISNHLYFYWYRQILGQKVEFLVSFYNNEISEKSEIFDDQFSVERPDGSNFTLKIRSTKLEDSAMYFCASSATGDGYTFGSGTRLTVV.

The gene calls are TRBV6-6 and TRBJ2-7; 10 bases map to TRBD2. Per the germline V gene, CDR1 is MNHNY and CDR2 is SVGAGI (reference sequence). J gave up 5 bases and V 7 bases, and 11 bases lay outside the gene matches. The CDR3 is 15 residues long. In DNA, the CDR3 is TGTGCCAGCACAGAAGGGTTAGCGGGAGGCAACGAGCAGTACTTC. Translation: CASTEGLAGGNEQYF.

The CDR3 loop is CASSPPRAASGELFF. The CDR3 DNA is TGTGCCAGCAGTCCCCCGCGGGCCGCGTCCGGGGAGCTGTTTTTT. V is TRBV28 and J is TRBJ2-2; D perhaps matches TRBD2 (5 bases). V was trimmed by 5 bases and J by 6 bases, leaving 16 bases between them. The germline gives CDR1 MDHEN, CDR2 SYDVKM. This CDR3 has 15 residues.

The V and J genes are TRBV7-3 and TRBJ1-2; D is unresolved. V was shortened by 1 base and J by 5 bases, with 11 bases between the two germline ends. The CDR3 contains 14 residues. CDR1 is SGHTA and CDR2 is FQGTGA in the germline V gene. CDR3 sequence: CASSLSPPRYGYTF. The CDR3 coding sequence is TGTGCCAGCAGCTTAAGTCCGCCTCGGTATGGCTACACCTTC.

The chain is built from TRBV4-1 and TRBJ2-3, with TRBD2 matching 9 bases. V shed 0 bases, J shed 5 bases, and the junction held 9 bases outside the gene matches. CDR1 and CDR2 from the germline V gene are MGHRA and YSYEKL. This CDR3 spans 17 amino acids. CDR3 nucleotides: TGCGCCAGCAGCCAAGAGGCTCGCGGGAGGGGAGGAGATACGCAGTATTTT. Translating it yields CASSQEARGRGGDTQYF.

The CDR3 region is CSVGVSGYEQYF. The CDR3 DNA reads TGCAGCGTTGGTGTTTCGGGCTACGAGCAGTACTTC. The rearrangement uses TRBV29-1 and TRBJ2-7, with no clear D. Between the trimmed V and J ends, which lost 4 bases and 3 bases, there was a span of 10 bases. The length of the CDR3 is 12 residues. Germline V CDR1 and CDR2: SQVTM, ANQGSEA.

This clone was picked up one time. The V call is TRBV6-1, the J call TRBJ1-5, with no clear D. The CDR3 loop spans 14 amino acids. Trimming removed 6 bases from V and 3 bases from J, with 12 bases in between. Looked up from germline, CDR1 is MNHNS and CDR2 is SASEGT. The CDR3: CASRAGDINQPQHF. CDR3 coding DNA: TGTGCCAGCAGAGCCGGGGATATCAATCAGCCCCAGCATTTT.

This chain links TRBV7-7 with TRBJ2-1, with 11 positions matching TRBD2. The J segment lost 3 bases and the V segment lost 5 bases, leaving 6 bases of the junction unmatched. CDR1 is SSHAT and CDR2 is FNYEAQ in the germline V gene (reference sequence). The CDR3 runs 16 residues. The CDR3 sequence is CASSEDTSGGYNEQFF. The CDR3 DNA reads TGTGCCAGCAGCGAAGATACTAGCGGGGGCTACAATGAGCAGTTCTTC.

This sequence joins TRBV6-6 and TRBJ2-5; D is possibly TRBD2 (7 bases). V shed 9 bases and J shed 5 bases, with 16 bases lying between them. Per the germline V gene, CDR1 is MNHNY and CDR2 is SVGAGI (reference sequence). The CDR3 consists of 13 residues. The CDR3 here is CASRRGAWETQYF. CDR3 DNA: TGTGCCAGTCGACGGGGGGCTTGGGAGACCCAGTACTTC.

The V call is TRBV10-3, the J call TRBJ2-3, with D hard to call. CDR1 and CDR2 from the germline V gene are ENHRY and SYGVKD. Trimming pared 2 bases from V and 0 bases from J, leaving 6 bases between. There are 14 residues in the CDR3. This CDR3 reads CAISEGGSTDTQYF. The CDR3 DNA follows: TGTGCCATCAGTGAGGGCGGAAGCACAGATACGCAGTATTTT.

The gene calls are TRBV20-1 and TRBJ2-7, with TRBD2 as a possible D gene (6 bases). Germline V lookup: CDR1 DFQATT, CDR2 SNEGSKA (reference sequence). The CDR3 loop spans 11 amino acids. The CDR3 nucleotides are TGCAGGGGCTCCCGTGGAGGGGAGCAGTACTTC. It translates to CRGSRGGEQYF.

The V call is TRBV15, the J call TRBJ2-1, with D possibly TRBD2 on 6 matching bases. Germline V gene sequence: CDR1 LNHNV, CDR2 YYDKDF (reference sequence). CDR3 length: 13 amino acids. Trimming took 5 bases from V and 3 from J, leaving 8 bases between them. The CDR3 nucleotides read TGTGCCACCAGCTGGGACTTCTACAATGAGCAGTTCTTC. It specifies CATSWDFYNEQFF. Complete variable domain (other parts from reference TRBV15 and TRBJ2-1): DAMVIQNPRYQVTQFGKPVTLSCSQTLNHNVMYWYQQKSSQAPKLLFHYYDKDFNNEADTPDNFQSRRPNTSFCFLDIRSPGLGDTAMYLCATSWDFYNEQFFGPGTRLTVL.

The chain has TRBV28 and TRBJ1-4; no clear D. V dropped 1 base and J dropped 0 bases, with 3 bases sitting between them. CDR1 MDHEN and CDR2 SYDVKM come from the germline V gene. This CDR3 is 14 amino acids long. As DNA, the CDR3 is TGTGCCAGCAGTTTATCATCAACTAATGAAAAACTGTTTTTT. Protein product: CASSLSSTNEKLFF.

The genes are TRBV5-1 and TRBJ1-1; 11 nucleotides match TRBD1. This CDR3 region has 16 residues. Germline lookup yields CDR1 SGHRS and CDR2 YFSETQ. V shed 7 bases, J shed 5 bases, and the junction held 13 bases outside the gene matches. The CDR3 region is CASGLPGQGVETEAFF. CDR3 bases: TGCGCCAGCGGTCTACCGGGACAGGGGGTAGAGACTGAAGCTTTCTTT.

This clone was seen only once. This sequence joins TRBV28 and TRBJ2-6, with D perhaps TRBD2 (6 bases). V lost 4 bases and J 1 base, leaving 14 bases between the germline ends. CDR3 length: 17 amino acids. Germline CDR1 reads MDHEN; CDR2 reads SYDVKM. This CDR3 is CASSWGTSSSGANVLTF. DNA for the CDR3: TGTGCCAGCAGTTGGGGGACTTCCAGTTCTGGGGCCAACGTCCTGACTTTC.

This clone was seen a few times. This sequence joins TRBV6-1 and TRBJ2-1, with 11 nucleotides matching TRBD1. Germline CDR1 is MNHNS and CDR2 is SASEGT. The CDR3 runs 15 residues. V gave up 3 bases and J gave up 3 bases; unmatched junction bases: 1. The CDR3 nucleotides are TGTGCCAGCAGTGAGGGGACAGGGGGCTACAATGAGCAGTTCTTC. Residues: CASSEGTGGYNEQFF.

This rearrangement joins TRBV19 to TRBJ2-4; 7 positions agree with TRBD1. Trimming removed 4 bases from V and 1 base from J; junction bases left unmatched: 4. The CDR3 sequence is 15 residues long. CDR1 is LNHDA and CDR2 is SQIVND in the germline V gene (reference sequence). Here the CDR3 reads CASSTIQGAKNIQYF. The CDR3, as DNA: TGTGCCAGTAGTACCATACAGGGGGCCAAAAACATTCAGTACTTC.

This chain links TRBV5-1 with TRBJ2-7, with 15 bases matching TRBD2. The CDR3 totals 17 residues. Germline loops: CDR1 SGHRS, CDR2 YFSETQ. The V segment lost 4 bases and the J segment 2 bases; nucleotides outside the gene matches: 7. The CDR3 nucleotides read TGCGCCAGCAGCGACGGGACTAGCGGGAGGAGAGCCTACGAGCAGTACTTC. Protein product: CASSDGTSGRRAYEQYF.

V gene TRBV29-1 combines with J gene TRBJ1-2; the D gene is possibly TRBD1 (6 bases). Trimming took off 5 bases at V and 8 bases at J, with 15 bases between the two ends. The CDR3 is made up of 12 amino acids. In germline, CDR1 is SQVTM, CDR2 ANQGSEA. CDR3 in DNA: TGCAGCGTTACCCCCCGACAGGTGGGCTACACCTTC. Protein sequence: CSVTPRQVGYTF.

The chain is built from TRBV28 and TRBJ2-7; 10 nucleotides match TRBD1. The germline CDR1 and CDR2 sequences are MDHEN and SYDVKM. This CDR3 has 14 residues. V shed 3 bases and J 2 bases; nucleotides not matched to a gene: 1. The DNA for the CDR3 is TGTGCCAGCAGTTTGGGGACAGGGGCCTACGAGCAGTACTTC. Encoded protein: CASSLGTGAYEQYF.

This clone was detected only once. V and J are TRBV19 and TRBJ2-2; the match to TRBD1 covers 8 bases. Germline lookup yields CDR1 LNHDA and CDR2 SQIVND (reference sequence). The CDR3 runs 12 residues. V dropped 6 bases and J dropped 6; count of bases not matched to a gene: 0. The CDR3 bases are TGTGCCAGTAGGGACAGGGCCGGGGAGCTGTTTTTT. It encodes CASRDRAGELFF. The complete variable domain, with remaining parts taken from reference TRBV19 and TRBJ2-2, reads DGGITQSPKYLFRKEGQNVTLSCEQNLNHDAMYWYRQDPGQGLRLIYYSQIVNDFQKGDIAEGYSVSREKKESFPLTVTSAQKNPTAFYLCASRDRAGELFFGEGSRLTVL.

This clone showed up just once. This sequence joins TRBV29-1 and TRBJ2-7; weak D call: TRBD1 (6 bases). Germline loops: CDR1 SQVTM, CDR2 ANQGSEA. This CDR3 region has 18 residues. V was pared by 4 bases and J by 0 bases, with 25 bases between. As DNA, the CDR3 is TGCAGCGTTGCATGGGGACAAGGGGGAGACGGTTACTCCTACGAGCAGTACTTC. This gives the protein CSVAWGQGGDGYSYEQYF.

V is TRBV6-5 and J is TRBJ2-1; D is undetermined. Trimming pared 5 bases from V and 0 bases from J, leaving 8 bases between. Per germline, CDR1 MNHEY and CDR2 SVGAGI. The CDR3 is 14 amino acids. The CDR3 DNA is TGTGCCAGCAGTGCACCCAGCTCCTACAATGAGCAGTTCTTC. Translating it yields CASSAPSSYNEQFF.

For the CDR3, the DNA is TGTGCCAGCAGCCTCACGGGCGGGACCTTAGCCTACGAGCAGTACTTC. Protein sequence: CASSLTGGTLAYEQYF. This chain joins TRBV5-4 and TRBJ2-7, with a weak D call TRBD2 (6 bases). The CDR3 has 16 amino acids. CDR1 is SGHNT, CDR2 YYREEE, per germline (reference sequence). Trimming took off 4 bases at V and 2 bases at J, with 19 bases between the two ends.

The chain combines TRBV10-3 with TRBJ2-7; 7 bases map to TRBD2. This CDR3 is built from 16 residues. Germline assignment: CDR1 ENHRY and CDR2 SYGVKD. V gave up 5 bases and J gave up 2 bases; unmatched junction bases: 12. The CDR3 loop reads CAISKTGGTEPYEQYF. Written as DNA, the CDR3 is TGTGCCATCAGTAAAACCGGGGGGACCGAGCCCTACGAGCAGTACTTC.